This TCR beta chain was retrieved from a study of CD8+ T cells in alopecia areata. In the study overall: Once tofacitinib had been taken for 6 to 18 months, 6 months off drug followed.

Sample treatment: oral pan-JAK inhibitor, 5-10 mg twice daily. After isolation, RNA underwent reverse transcription to generate cDNA as the sequencing template. Using immunoSEQ multiplex PCR, the repertoire was profiled, and TCRdb retains in-frame clones only, with some absent. The profile shows just over 150,000 clones, under 70% of them singletons. This clone was counted between two and nine times. CDR1 is SGHDN, CDR2 FVKESK, per germline. The CDR3 contains 13 residues. V was shortened by 4 bases and J by 5 bases, with 9 bases between the two germline ends. Specimen: CD4+ T cells sorted from blood, collected at week 4, from a patient treated with tofacitinib. This clonotype originated in a human donor with alopecia areata. The chain employs TRBV14 and TRBJ2-1; D tentatively fits TRBD1 or TRBD2 (5 bases each). The CDR3 is CASSLPGHNEQFF. CDR3 DNA: TGTGCCAGCAGCCTTCCGGGGCACAATGAGCAGTTCTTC. Using reference TRBV14 and TRBJ2-1 for the parts outside the CDR3, the full variable domain is EAGVTQFPSHSVIEKGQTVTLRCDPISGHDNLYWYRRVMGKEIKFLLHFVKESKQDESGMPNNRFLAERTGGTYSTLKVQPAELEDSGVYFCASSLPGHNEQFFGPGTRLTVL.